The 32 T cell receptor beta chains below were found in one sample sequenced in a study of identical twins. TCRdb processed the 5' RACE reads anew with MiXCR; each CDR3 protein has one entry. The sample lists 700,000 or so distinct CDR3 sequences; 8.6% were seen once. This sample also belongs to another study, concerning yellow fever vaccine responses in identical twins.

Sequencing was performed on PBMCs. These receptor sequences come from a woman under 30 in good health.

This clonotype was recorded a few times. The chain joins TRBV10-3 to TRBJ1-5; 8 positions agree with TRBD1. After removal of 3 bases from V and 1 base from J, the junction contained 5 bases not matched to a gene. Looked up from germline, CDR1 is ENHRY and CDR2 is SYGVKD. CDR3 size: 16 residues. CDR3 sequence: CAISDGDRGSNQPQHF. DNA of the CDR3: TGTGCCATCAGTGATGGCGACAGGGGAAGCAATCAGCCCCAGCATTTT.

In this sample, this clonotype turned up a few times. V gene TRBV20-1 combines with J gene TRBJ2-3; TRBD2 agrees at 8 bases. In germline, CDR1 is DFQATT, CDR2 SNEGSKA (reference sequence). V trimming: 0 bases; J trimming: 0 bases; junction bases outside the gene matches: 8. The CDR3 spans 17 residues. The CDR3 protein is CSARDLRLARSTDTQYF. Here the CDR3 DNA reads TGCAGTGCTAGAGATCTGAGACTAGCGAGAAGCACAGATACGCAGTATTTT.

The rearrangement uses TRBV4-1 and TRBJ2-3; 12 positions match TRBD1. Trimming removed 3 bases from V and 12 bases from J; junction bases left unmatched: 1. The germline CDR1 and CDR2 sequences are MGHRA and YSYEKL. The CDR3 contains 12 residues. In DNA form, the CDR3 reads TGCGCCAGCAGCCAGGGGACAGGGGGCCAGTATTTT. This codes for CASSQGTGGQYF.

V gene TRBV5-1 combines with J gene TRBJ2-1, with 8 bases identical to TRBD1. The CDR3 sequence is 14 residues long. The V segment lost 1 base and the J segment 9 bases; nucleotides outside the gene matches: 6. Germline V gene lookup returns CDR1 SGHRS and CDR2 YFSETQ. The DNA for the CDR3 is TGCGCCAGCAGCTTGCTGACAGGGGCCCCTGAGCAGTTCTTC. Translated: CASSLLTGAPEQFF. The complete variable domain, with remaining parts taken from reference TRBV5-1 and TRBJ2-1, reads KAGVTQTPRYLIKTRGQQVTLSCSPISGHRSVSWYQQTPGQGLQFLFEYFSETQRNKGNFPGRFSGRQFSNSRSEMNVSTLELGDSALYLCASSLLTGAPEQFFGPGTRLTVL.

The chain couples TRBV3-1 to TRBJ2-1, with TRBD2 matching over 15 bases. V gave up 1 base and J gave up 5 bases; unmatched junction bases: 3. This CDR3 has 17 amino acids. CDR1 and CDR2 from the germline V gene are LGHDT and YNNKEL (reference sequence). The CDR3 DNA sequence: TGTGCCAGCAGCCAAGCCGGACTAGCGGGGGGGCACAATGAGCAGTTCTTC. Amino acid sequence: CASSQAGLAGGHNEQFF.

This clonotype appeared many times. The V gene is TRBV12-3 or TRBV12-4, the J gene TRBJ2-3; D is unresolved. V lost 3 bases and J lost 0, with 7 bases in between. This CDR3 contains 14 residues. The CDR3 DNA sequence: TGTGCCAGCAGTTTTGGAACTAGCACAGATACGCAGTATTTT. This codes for CASSFGTSTDTQYF.

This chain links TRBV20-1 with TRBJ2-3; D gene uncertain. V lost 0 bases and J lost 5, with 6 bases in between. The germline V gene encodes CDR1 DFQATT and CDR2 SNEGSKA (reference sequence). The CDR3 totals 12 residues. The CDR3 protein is CSAREELDTQYF. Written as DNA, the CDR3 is TGCAGTGCTAGAGAGGAGTTAGATACGCAGTATTTT.

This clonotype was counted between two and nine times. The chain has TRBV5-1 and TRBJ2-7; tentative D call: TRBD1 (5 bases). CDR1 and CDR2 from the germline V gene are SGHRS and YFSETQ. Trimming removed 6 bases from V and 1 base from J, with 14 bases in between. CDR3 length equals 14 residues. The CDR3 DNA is TGCGCCAGCAAAATGGGCAGGGCTTCCTACGAGCAGTACTTC. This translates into CASKMGRASYEQYF.

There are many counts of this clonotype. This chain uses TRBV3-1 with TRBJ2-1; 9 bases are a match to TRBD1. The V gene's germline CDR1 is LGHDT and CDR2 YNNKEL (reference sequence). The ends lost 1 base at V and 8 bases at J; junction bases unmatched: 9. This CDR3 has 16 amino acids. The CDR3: CASSQAGTGIGDEQFF. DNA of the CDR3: TGTGCCAGCAGCCAAGCCGGGACAGGGATTGGGGATGAGCAGTTCTTC.

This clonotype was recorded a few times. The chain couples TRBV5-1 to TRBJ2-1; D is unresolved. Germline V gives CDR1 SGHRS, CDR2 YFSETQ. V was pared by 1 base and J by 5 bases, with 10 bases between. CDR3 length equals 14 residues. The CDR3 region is CASSLISADNEQFF. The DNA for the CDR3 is TGCGCCAGCAGCTTGATTTCGGCAGACAATGAGCAGTTCTTC.

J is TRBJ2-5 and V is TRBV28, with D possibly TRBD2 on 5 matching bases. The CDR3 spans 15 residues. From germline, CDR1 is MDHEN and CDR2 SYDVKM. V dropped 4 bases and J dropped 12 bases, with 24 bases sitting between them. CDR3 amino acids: CASSSKRAGPGPKYF. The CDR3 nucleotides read TGTGCCAGCAGTTCCAAGAGGGCGGGTCCAGGCCCCAAGTACTTC.

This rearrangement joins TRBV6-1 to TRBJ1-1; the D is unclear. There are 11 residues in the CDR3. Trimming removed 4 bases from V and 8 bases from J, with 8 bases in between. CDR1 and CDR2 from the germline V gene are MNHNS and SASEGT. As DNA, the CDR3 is TGTGCCAGCAGTGTGAGATACGAAGCTTTCTTT. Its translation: CASSVRYEAFF.

CDR3 sequence (DNA): TGTGCCAGCAGCTTAATCCGACAGTTTGAGGCTTTCTTT. Protein sequence: CASSLIRQFEAFF. The chain links TRBV7-2 to TRBJ1-1; weak D call: TRBD1 (5 bases). Trimming removed 2 bases from V and 11 bases from J, with 15 bases in between. This CDR3 has 13 amino acids. Germline-derived CDR1 and CDR2 are SGHTA and FQGNSA.

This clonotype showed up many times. The CDR3 DNA is TGCAGTGCTAGAGATCAGGGGAGGTCTAATGAAAAACTGTTTTTT. As protein: CSARDQGRSNEKLFF. J is TRBJ1-4 and V is TRBV20-1; possibly TRBD1 for D (6 bases). The ends were cut back, 0 bases at V and 3 bases at J, with 11 bases in the middle. Germline-derived CDR1 and CDR2 are DFQATT and SNEGSKA (reference sequence). This CDR3 is 15 amino acids long.

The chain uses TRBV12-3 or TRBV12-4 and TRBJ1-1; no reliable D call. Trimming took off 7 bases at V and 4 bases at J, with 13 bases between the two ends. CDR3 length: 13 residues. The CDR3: CASNLGEITEAFF. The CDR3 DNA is TGTGCCAGCAACTTAGGAGAAATCACTGAAGCTTTCTTT.

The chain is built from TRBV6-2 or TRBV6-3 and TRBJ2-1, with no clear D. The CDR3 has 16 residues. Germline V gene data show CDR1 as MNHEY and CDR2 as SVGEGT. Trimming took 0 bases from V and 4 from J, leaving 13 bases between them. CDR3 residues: CASSYSFQSPYNEQFF. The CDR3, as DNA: TGTGCCAGCAGTTACTCCTTCCAATCGCCATACAATGAGCAGTTCTTC.

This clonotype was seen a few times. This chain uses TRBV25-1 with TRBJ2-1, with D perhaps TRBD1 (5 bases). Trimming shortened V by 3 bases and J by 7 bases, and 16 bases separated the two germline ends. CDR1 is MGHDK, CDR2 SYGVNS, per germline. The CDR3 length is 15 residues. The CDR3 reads CASSESQGRINEQFF. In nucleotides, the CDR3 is TGTGCCAGCAGTGAGTCCCAGGGCAGGATTAATGAGCAGTTCTTC.

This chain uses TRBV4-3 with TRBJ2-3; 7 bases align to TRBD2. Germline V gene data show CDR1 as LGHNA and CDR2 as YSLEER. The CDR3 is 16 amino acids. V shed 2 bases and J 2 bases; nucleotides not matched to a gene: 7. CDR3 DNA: TGCGCCAGCAGCCAATTGCTAGCGGACCTCACAGATACGCAGTATTTT. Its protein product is CASSQLLADLTDTQYF.

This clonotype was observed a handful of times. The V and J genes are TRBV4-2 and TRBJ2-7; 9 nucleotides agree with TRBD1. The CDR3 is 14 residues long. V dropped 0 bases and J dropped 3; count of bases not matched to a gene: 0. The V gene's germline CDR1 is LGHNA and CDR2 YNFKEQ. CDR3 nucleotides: TGTGCCAGCAGCCAAGAGACAGGGGGCTACGAGCAGTACTTC. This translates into CASSQETGGYEQYF.

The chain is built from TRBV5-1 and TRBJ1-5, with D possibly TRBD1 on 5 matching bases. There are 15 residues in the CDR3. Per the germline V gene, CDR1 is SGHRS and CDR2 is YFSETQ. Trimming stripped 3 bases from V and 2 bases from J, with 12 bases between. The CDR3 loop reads CASSWDSGGNQPQHF. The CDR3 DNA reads TGCGCCAGCAGCTGGGACTCGGGCGGCAATCAGCCCCAGCATTTT.

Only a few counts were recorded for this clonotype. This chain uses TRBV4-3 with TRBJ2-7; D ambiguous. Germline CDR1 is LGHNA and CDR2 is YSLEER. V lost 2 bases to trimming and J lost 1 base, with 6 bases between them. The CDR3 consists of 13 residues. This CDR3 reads CASSQRRSYEQYF. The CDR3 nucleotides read TGCGCCAGCAGCCAAAGACGATCCTACGAGCAGTACTTC.

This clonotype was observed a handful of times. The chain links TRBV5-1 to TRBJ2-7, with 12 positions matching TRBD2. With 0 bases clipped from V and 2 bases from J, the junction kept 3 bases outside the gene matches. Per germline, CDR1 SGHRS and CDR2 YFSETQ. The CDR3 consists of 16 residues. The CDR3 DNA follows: TGCGCCAGCAGCTTGGCTGCTAGCGGGAGGGCCTACGAGCAGTACTTC. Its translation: CASSLAASGRAYEQYF. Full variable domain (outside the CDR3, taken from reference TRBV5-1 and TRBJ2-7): KAGVTQTPRYLIKTRGQQVTLSCSPISGHRSVSWYQQTPGQGLQFLFEYFSETQRNKGNFPGRFSGRQFSNSRSEMNVSTLELGDSALYLCASSLAASGRAYEQYFGPGTRLTVT.

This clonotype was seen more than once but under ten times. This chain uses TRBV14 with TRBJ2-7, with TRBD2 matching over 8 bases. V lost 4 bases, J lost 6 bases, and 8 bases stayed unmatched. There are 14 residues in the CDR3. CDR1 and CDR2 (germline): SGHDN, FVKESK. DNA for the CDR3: TGTGCCAGCAGCCTTAGCGGGGCGAGAGGCGAGCAGTACTTC. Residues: CASSLSGARGEQYF.

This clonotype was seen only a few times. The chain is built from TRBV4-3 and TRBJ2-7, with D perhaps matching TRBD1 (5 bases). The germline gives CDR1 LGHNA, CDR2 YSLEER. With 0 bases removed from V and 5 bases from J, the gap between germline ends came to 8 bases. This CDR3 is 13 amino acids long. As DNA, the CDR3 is TGCGCCAGCAGCCAAGATACCAGGGACGAGCAGTACTTC. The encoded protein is CASSQDTRDEQYF.

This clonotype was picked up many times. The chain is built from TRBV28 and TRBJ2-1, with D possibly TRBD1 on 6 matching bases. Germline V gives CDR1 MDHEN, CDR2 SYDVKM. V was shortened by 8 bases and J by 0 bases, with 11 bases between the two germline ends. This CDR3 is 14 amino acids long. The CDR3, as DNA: TGTGCCAGCTGGGGGCACAGCTCCTACAATGAGCAGTTCTTC. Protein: CASWGHSSYNEQFF.

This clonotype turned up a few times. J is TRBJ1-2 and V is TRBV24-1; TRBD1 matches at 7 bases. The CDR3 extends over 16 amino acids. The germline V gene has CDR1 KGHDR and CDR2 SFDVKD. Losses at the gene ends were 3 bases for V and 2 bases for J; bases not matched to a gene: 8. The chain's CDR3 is CATSDGRQGYNYGYTF. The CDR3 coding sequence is TGTGCCACCAGTGATGGCCGACAGGGTTACAACTATGGCTACACCTTC.

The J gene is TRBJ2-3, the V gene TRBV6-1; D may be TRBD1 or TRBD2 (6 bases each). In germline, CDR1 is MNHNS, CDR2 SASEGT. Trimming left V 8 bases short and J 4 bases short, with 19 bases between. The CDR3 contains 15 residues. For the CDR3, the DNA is TGTGCCAGCCGATCAGCACGGGGGCCCCCAGATACGCAGTATTTT. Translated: CASRSARGPPDTQYF.

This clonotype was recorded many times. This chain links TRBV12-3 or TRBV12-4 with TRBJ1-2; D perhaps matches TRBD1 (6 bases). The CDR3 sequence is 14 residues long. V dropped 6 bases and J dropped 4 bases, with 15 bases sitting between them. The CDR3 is CASRHPWTVYGYTF. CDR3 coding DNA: TGTGCCAGCAGACACCCATGGACAGTCTATGGCTACACCTTC.

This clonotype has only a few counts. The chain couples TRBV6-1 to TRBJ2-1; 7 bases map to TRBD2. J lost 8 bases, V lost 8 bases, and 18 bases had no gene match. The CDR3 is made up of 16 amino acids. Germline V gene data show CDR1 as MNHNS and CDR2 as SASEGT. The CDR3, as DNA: TGTGCCAGCGGGGGTGACGGCGGGAGTATTTTCCATGAGCAGTTCTTC. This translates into CASGGDGGSIFHEQFF.

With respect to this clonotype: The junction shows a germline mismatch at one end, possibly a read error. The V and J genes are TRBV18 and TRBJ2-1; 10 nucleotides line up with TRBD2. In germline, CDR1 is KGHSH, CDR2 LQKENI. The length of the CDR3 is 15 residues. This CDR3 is CASSASGSPYNELFF. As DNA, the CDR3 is TGTGCCAGCTCAGCTAGCGGGAGCCCCTACAATGAGCTGTTCTTC.

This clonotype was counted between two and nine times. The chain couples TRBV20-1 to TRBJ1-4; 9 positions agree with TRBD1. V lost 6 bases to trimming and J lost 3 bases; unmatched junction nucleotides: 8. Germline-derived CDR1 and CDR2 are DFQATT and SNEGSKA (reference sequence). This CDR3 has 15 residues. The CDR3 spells CSAERQGVSNEKLFF. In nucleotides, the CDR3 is TGCAGTGCCGAGCGACAGGGGGTCTCTAATGAAAAACTGTTTTTT.

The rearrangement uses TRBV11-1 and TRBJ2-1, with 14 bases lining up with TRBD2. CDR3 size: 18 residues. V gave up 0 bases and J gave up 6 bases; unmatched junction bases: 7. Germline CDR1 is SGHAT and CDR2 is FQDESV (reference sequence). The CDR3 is CASSLAPGLAGVSNEQFF. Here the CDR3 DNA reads TGTGCCAGCAGCTTAGCTCCGGGACTAGCGGGAGTCAGCAATGAGCAGTTCTTC.